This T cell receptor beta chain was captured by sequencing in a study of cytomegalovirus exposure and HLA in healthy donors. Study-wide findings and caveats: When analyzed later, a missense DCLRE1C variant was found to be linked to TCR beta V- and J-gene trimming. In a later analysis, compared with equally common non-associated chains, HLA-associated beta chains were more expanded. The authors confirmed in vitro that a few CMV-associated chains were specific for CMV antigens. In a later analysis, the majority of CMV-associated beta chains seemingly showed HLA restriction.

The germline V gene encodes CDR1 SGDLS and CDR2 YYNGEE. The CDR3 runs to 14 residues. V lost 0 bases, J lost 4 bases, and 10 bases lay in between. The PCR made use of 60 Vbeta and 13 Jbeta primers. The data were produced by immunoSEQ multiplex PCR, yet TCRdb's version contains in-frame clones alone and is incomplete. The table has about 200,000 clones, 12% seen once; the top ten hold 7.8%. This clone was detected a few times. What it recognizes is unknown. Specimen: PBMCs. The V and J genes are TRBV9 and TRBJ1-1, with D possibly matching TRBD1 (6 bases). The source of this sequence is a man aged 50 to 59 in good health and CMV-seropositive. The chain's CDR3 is CASSVAGTTTEAFF. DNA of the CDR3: TGTGCCAGCAGCGTAGCCGGGACAACCACTGAAGCTTTCTTT. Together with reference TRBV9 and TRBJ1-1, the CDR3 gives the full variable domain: DSGVTQTPKHLITATGQRVTLRCSPRSGDLSVYWYQQSLDQGLQFLIQYYNGEERAKGNILERFSAQQFPDLHSELNLSSLELGDSALYFCASSVAGTTTEAFFGQGTRLTVV.